The clone carrying this T cell receptor beta chain was counted ten times or more. The antigen is not known. TCRdb ran MiXCR on the reads and lists one entry per CDR3 protein. The sample lists around 530,000 distinct CDR3 sequences, 16% occurring once. The sample belongs to a study of T cell repertoires in cytomegalovirus infection. Points from the study as a whole: Cumulated frequencies of public TCR beta families served to identify carriers of CMV plus the relevant HLA.

CDR1 is MDHEN, CDR2 SYDVKM, per germline. V shed 5 bases, J shed 5 bases, and the junction held 10 bases outside the gene matches. CDR3 length: 17 residues. This receptor was obtained from a human donor in good health (CMV status not recorded). Some clones in this sample may be carry-over from other donors' samples. Specimen: CD8+ T cells from PBMCs. The chain combines TRBV28 with TRBJ2-2; 11 bases are a match to TRBD2. CDR3 protein: CASSIPGLAEYTGELFF. The CDR3, as DNA: TGTGCCAGCAGTATTCCGGGACTAGCGGAATATACCGGGGAGCTGTTTTTT.